One T cell receptor (beta chain) is described in this entry. The sample is drawn from a study of blood T cell repertoires in COVID-19. The wider study: The analysed material was cDNA or gDNA that came from T cells, B-cell-depleted T cells, or PBMCs.

The trim removed 2 bases at V and 8 bases at J, leaving 24 bases unmatched. This CDR3 is built from 21 residues. Germline lookup yields CDR1 LGHNA and CDR2 YNFKEQ. Clones were sequenced by immunoSEQ multiplex PCR, and TCRdb holds only the in-frame ones, with some missing. The table lists 100,000 to 120,000 clones, approximately 80% of them singletons. Input material: peripheral blood. The rearrangement uses TRBV4-2 and TRBJ2-1, with TRBD2 matching 10 bases. The sequence was obtained from a woman aged 55-75 years with acute or convalescent COVID-19. CDR3 coding DNA: TGTGCCAGCAGCCAATTCTTTCAGGGGACTACACTAGCGGGGAACAAGGATGAGCAGTTCTTC. It translates to CASSQFFQGTTLAGNKDEQFF.